These T cell receptor beta chains were read from a single sample in a study of blood T cell repertoires in COVID-19. Repertoires were generated with immunoSEQ multiplex PCR, while TCRdb's copy carries only in-frame clones and drops some. The table has some 130,000 clones, roughly 69% seen once. What was sequenced was peripheral blood. These receptors were obtained from a woman in her 70s with acute or convalescent COVID-19. The CDR3 runs from the conserved cysteine through the conserved F or W. The D gene is left open where the match is weak. The size entry is marked missing in some rows and otherwise reads once, few, many or a size class.

>TRBJ2-4|TRBD2|once|TRBV9
TGTGCCAGCAGCTTAGGTTCGGGGGGGCAAAACATTCAGTACTTC
CASSLGSGGQNIQYF
>TRBJ2-3|-|-|TRBV7-6
TGTGCCAGCAGCTTAGCGCCGACTAAGGCAGATACGCAGTATTTT
CASSLAPTKADTQYF
>TRBJ1-2|-|-|TRBV6-5
TGTGCCAGCAGTTCGGACAGCGTCTATGGCTACACCTTC
CASSSDSVYGYTF
>TRBJ2-7|-|-|TRBV7-2
TGTGCCAGCAGCCAGTCGGGGGTCGAGCAGTACTTC
CASSQSGVEQYF
>TRBJ1-2|-|few|TRBV21-1
TGTGCCAGCAGCAAATCGTTGACAGGGGAAGGGAGGGACTATGGCTACACCTTC
CASSKSLTGEGRDYGYTF
>TRBJ1-1|-|-|TRBV7-2
TGTGCCAGCAGCTTAGCCCTAGGGGGAAGGCTCACTGAAGCTTTCTTT
CASSLALGGRLTEAFF
>TRBJ2-7|TRBD1|once|TRBV14
TGTGCCAGCAGCCAAGAAATTGGGACAGGGGGAAAGCAGTACTTC
CASSQEIGTGGKQYF
>TRBJ2-3|TRBD1|few|TRBV10-1
TGCGCCAGCAGCGCCGGGACAGGGACAGATACGCAGTATTTT
CASSAGTGTDTQYF
>TRBJ2-5|-|-|TRBV11-2
TGTGCCAGCAGCCCCCCAGGGGAGACCCAGTACTTC
CASSPPGETQYF
>TRBJ1-2|-|many|TRBV7-9
TGTGCCAGCAGGGACCGGACAGCCTTCTATGGCTACACCTTC
CASRDRTAFYGYTF
>TRBJ1-4|TRBD1|-|TRBV19
TGTGCCAGTAGTCGCGGACAGGGGGTGGAAAAACTGTTTTTT
CASSRGQGVEKLFF
>TRBJ1-1|TRBD1|-|TRBV28
TGTGCCAGCAGTTTACCAGGGGGGAACACTGAAGCTTTCTTT
CASSLPGGNTEAFF
>TRBJ1-2|-|-|TRBV13
TGTGCCAGCAGCCCGGTAGTGAGTAACTATGGCTACACCTTC
CASSPVVSNYGYTF
>TRBJ1-4|-|once|TRBV5-1
TGCGCCAGCAGCCCCACAGTCTCAACTAATGAAAAACTGTTTTTT
CASSPTVSTNEKLFF
>TRBJ2-7|-|-|TRBV6-6
TGTGCCAGCAGTCACCACCTGACAGGCTACGAGCAGTACTTC
CASSHHLTGYEQYF